What follows describes a single T cell receptor beta chain. As yet, its antigen is unknown. Through a sample-barcoded 5' primer and a J-beta primer mix, a second PCR was run for 7 to 11 cycles. Samples each returned at least 3 million CDR3-containing paired-end reads. TCRdb re-called the 5' RACE reads with MiXCR, one entry per CDR3 protein. The sample records about 290,000 distinct CDR3 sequences, roughly 27% being singletons. Germline CDR1 is SGHTA and CDR2 is FQGTGA. Trimming pared 2 bases from V and 7 bases from J, leaving 12 bases between. The CDR3 contains 14 residues. The data stem from a study of blood T cells in healthy people across ages. Findings of the study overall: Versus aged donors, long-lived donors had higher diversity and more naive CD4+ cells.

The sequence came from a woman between 65 and 79 years old in good health. The sample consisted of blood. The rearrangement uses TRBV7-3 and TRBJ2-1; D is possibly TRBD1 (7 bases). CDR3 sequence reads: CASSLSGGLNEQFF. The CDR3 nucleotides are TGTGCCAGCAGCTTATCAGGGGGGCTGAATGAGCAGTTCTTC.